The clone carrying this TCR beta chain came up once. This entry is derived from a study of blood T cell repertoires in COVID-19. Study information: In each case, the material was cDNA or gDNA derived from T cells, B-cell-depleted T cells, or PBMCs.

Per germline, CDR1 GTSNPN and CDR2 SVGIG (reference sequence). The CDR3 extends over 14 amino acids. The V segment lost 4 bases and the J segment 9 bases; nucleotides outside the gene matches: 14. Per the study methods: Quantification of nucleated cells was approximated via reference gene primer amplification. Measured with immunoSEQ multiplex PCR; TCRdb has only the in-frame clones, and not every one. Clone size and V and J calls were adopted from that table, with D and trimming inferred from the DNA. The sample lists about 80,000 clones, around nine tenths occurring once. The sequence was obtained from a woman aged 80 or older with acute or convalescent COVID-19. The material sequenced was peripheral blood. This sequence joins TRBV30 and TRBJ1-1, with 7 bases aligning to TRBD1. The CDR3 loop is CAWTSGTDTLKAFF. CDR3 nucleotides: TGTGCCTGGACTTCCGGGACAGATACTTTGAAAGCTTTCTTT.